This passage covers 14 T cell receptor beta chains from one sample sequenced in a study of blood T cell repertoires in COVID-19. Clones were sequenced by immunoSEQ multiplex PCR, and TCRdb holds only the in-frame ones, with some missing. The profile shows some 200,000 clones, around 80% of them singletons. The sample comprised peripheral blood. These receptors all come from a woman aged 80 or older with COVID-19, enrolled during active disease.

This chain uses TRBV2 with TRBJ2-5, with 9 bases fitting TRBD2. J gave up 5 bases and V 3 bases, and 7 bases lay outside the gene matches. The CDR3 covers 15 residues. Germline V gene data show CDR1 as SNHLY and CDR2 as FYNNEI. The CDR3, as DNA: TGTGCCAGCAGTGAGGTCCATGCGGGGGGGGAGACCCAGTACTTC. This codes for CASSEVHAGGETQYF. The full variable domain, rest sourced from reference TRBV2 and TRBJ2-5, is EPEVTQTPSHQVTQMGQEVILRCVPISNHLYFYWYRQILGQKVEFLVSFYNNEISEKSEIFDDQFSVERPDGSNFTLKIRSTKLEDSAMYFCASSEVHAGGETQYFGPGTRLLVL.

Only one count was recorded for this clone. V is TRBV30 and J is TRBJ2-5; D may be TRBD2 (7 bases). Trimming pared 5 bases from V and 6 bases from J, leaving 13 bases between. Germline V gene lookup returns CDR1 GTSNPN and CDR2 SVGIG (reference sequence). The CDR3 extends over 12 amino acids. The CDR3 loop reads CAWLGGRKTQYF. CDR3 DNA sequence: TGTGCCTGGTTGGGGGGGCGAAAGACCCAGTACTTC.

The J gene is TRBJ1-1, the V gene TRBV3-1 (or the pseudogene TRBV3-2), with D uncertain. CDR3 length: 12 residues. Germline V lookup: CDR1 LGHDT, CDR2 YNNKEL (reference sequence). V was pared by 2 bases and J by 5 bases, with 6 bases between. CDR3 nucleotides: TGTGCCAGCAGCCAATCGTTGACTGAAGCTTTCTTT. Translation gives CASSQSLTEAFF.

The CDR3 here is CAISASGGGYEQYF. DNA of the CDR3: TGTGCCATCAGCGCGTCCGGGGGAGGTTACGAGCAGTACTTC. This chain joins TRBV10-3 and TRBJ2-7; perhaps TRBD2 as D (6 bases). The CDR3 loop spans 14 amino acids. The germline gives CDR1 ENHRY, CDR2 SYGVKD. Trimming stripped 6 bases from V and 4 bases from J, with 16 bases between.

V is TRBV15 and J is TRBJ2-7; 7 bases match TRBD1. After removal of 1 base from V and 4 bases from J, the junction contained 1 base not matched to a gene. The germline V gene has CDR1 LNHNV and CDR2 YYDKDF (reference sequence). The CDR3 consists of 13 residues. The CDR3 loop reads CATSRVQGYEQYV. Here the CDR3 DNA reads TGTGCCACCAGCAGAGTACAGGGGTACGAGCAGTACGTC.

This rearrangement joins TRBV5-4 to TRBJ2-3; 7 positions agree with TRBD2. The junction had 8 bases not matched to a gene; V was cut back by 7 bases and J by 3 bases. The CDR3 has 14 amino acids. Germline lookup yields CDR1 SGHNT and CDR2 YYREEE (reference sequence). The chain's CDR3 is CASAPSGGTDTQYF. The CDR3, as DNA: TGTGCCAGCGCCCCTAGCGGAGGAACAGATACGCAGTATTTT.

In nucleotides, the CDR3 is TGTGCCAGTAGTATCGGGACAGCCAGCGGGCCCCAGCATTTT. Translating gives CASSIGTASGPQHF. V and J are TRBV19 and TRBJ1-5; 7 bases line up with TRBD1. Germline CDR1 reads LNHDA; CDR2 reads SQIVND (reference sequence). The CDR3 length is 14 residues. V dropped 3 bases and J dropped 9; count of bases not matched to a gene: 8.

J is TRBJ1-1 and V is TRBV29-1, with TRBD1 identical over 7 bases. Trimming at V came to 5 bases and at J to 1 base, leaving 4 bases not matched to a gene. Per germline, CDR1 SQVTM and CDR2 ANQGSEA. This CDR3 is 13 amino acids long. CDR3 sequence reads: CSVMAGGNTEAFF. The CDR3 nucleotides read TGCAGCGTTATGGCAGGGGGGAACACTGAAGCTTTCTTT.

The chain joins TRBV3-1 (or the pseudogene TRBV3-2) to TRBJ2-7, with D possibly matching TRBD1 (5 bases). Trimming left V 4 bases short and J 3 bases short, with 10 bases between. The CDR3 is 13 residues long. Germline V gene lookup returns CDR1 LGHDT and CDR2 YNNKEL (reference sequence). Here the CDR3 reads CASSPQVRYEQYF. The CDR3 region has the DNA TGTGCCAGCAGCCCACAGGTCCGCTACGAGCAGTACTTC.

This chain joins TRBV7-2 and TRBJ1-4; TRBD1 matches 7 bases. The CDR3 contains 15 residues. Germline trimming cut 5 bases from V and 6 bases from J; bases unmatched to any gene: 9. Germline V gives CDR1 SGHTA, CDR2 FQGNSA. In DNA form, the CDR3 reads TGTGCCAGCAGCCCCACCCAGGGGGACTATGAAAAACTGTTTTTT. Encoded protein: CASSPTQGDYEKLFF.

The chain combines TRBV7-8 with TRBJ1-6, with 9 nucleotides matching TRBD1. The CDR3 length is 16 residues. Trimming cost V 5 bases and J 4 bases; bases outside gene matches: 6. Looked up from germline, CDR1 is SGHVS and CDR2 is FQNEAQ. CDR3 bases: TGTGCCAGCAGCCGAGGAGGGACAGGGTATAATTCACCCCTCCACTTT. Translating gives CASSRGGTGYNSPLHF.

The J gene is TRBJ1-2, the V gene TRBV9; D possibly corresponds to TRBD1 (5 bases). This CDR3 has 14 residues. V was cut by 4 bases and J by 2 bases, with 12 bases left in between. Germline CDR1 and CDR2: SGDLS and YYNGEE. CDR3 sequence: CASSLQDRNYGYTF. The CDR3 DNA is TGTGCCAGCAGCCTACAGGACCGAAACTATGGCTACACCTTC.

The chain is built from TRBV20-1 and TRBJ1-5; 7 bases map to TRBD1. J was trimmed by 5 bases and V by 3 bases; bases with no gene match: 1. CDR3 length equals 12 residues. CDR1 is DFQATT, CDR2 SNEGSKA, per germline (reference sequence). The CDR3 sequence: CSASQGDQPQHF. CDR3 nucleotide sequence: TGCAGTGCTAGTCAGGGGGATCAGCCCCAGCATTTT.

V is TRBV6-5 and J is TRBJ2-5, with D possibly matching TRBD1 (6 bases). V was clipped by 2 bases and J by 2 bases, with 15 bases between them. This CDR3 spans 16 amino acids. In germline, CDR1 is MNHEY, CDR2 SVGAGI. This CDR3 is CASSYVGRGVQETQYF. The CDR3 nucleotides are TGTGCCAGCAGTTACGTGGGCAGGGGTGTTCAAGAGACCCAGTACTTC.